The 10 T cell receptor beta chains listed next were all sequenced from one sample in a study of response to subunit inactivated influenza vaccine. TCRdb reanalysed the RT-PCR reads using MiXCR and keeps one entry per CDR3 protein. The table records 590,000 or so distinct CDR3 sequences, roughly 15% of them present only once. The sample here was PBMCs from blood, taken roughly 2 weeks before vaccination. These receptor sequences come from a man in his fifties or sixties who received an inactivated influenza vaccine.

This clonotype was seen a handful of times. The chain links TRBV28 to TRBJ2-7; TRBD2 matches 14 bases. Germline values: CDR1 MDHEN, CDR2 SYDVKM. Trimming at V came to 5 bases and at J to 3 bases, leaving 9 bases not matched to a gene. This CDR3 region has 17 residues. In DNA form, the CDR3 reads TGTGCCAGCAGTCCTCGACTAGCGGGAGGGCCCGTCTACGAGCAGTACTTC. Encoded protein: CASSPRLAGGPVYEQYF. Based on the CDR3 plus reference TRBV28 and TRBJ2-7, the full variable domain is DVKVTQSSRYLVKRTGEKVFLECVQDMDHENMFWYRQDPGLGLRLIYFSYDVKMKEKGDIPEGYSVSREKKERFSLILESASTNQTSMYLCASSPRLAGGPVYEQYFGPGTRLTVT.

The V gene is TRBV4-3, the J gene TRBJ1-6; D may be TRBD1 (5 bases). Trimming took off 0 bases at V and 10 bases at J, with 13 bases between the two ends. Germline V gene lookup returns CDR1 LGHNA and CDR2 YSLEER. This CDR3 is built from 15 residues. The CDR3 nucleotides are TGCGCCAGCAGCCAAGATGGGCAGGGTAAATCACCCCTCCACTTT. It yields the protein CASSQDGQGKSPLHF.

The chain joins TRBV14 to TRBJ2-7; 7 bases fit TRBD1. With V trimmed by 2 bases and J by 4 bases, 8 bases remained unmatched. The CDR3 is made up of 15 amino acids. In germline, CDR1 is SGHDN, CDR2 FVKESK. The CDR3: CASSQIGQGDYEQYF. For the CDR3, the DNA is TGTGCCAGCAGCCAAATCGGGCAGGGGGATTACGAGCAGTACTTC.

A few counts support this clonotype. The CDR3 spells CASSPIAGGSKETQYF. CDR3 nucleotides: TGTGCCAGCAGCCCCATAGCGGGAGGGAGCAAAGAGACCCAGTACTTC. The chain couples TRBV7-6 to TRBJ2-5; 11 nucleotides match TRBD2. CDR1 and CDR2 (germline): SGHVS, FNYEAQ. V shed 5 bases and J 3 bases; nucleotides not matched to a gene: 8. This CDR3 contains 16 residues.

This CDR3 reads CASSFTYPAKNIQYF. DNA of the CDR3: TGTGCCAGCAGTTTTACCTACCCAGCCAAAAACATTCAGTACTTC. The V and J genes are TRBV12-3 or TRBV12-4 and TRBJ2-4, with D hard to call. The CDR3 is 15 amino acids. V lost 3 bases, J lost 0 bases, and 9 bases lay in between.

This clonotype was seen ten or more times. V usage is TRBV7-9 and J usage is TRBJ2-5; D is uncertain. CDR3 size: 14 residues. V was pared by 2 bases and J by 2 bases, with 9 bases between. Germline lookup yields CDR1 SEHNR and CDR2 FQNEAQ (reference sequence). CDR3 loop: CASSLSRLQETQYF. DNA for the CDR3: TGTGCCAGCAGCTTATCAAGGTTACAAGAGACCCAGTACTTC.

This chain links TRBV28 with TRBJ1-2, with D perhaps matching TRBD1 (6 bases). CDR1 MDHEN and CDR2 SYDVKM come from the germline V gene. The CDR3 runs to 14 residues. V was pared by 7 bases and J by 5 bases, with 17 bases between. CDR3 DNA: TGTGCCAGCACCTTACGGGGGGCGTGGTATGGCTACACCTTC. The encoded protein is CASTLRGAWYGYTF.

This clonotype was picked up a small number of times. The J gene is TRBJ2-7, the V gene TRBV6-5; no firm D call. Trimming removed 7 bases at V and 4 bases at J, with 11 bases between. This CDR3 spans 12 amino acids. Per the germline V gene, CDR1 is MNHEY and CDR2 is SVGAGI. CDR3 residues: CASKARTYEQYF. CDR3 DNA: TGTGCCAGCAAGGCCAGAACATACGAGCAGTACTTC.

This clonotype was found a few times. The chain recombines TRBV20-1 with TRBJ2-7; D may correspond to TRBD1 or TRBD2 (5 bases each). V was clipped by 6 bases and J by 7 bases, with 16 bases between them. CDR3 length: 12 residues. Germline loops: CDR1 DFQATT, CDR2 SNEGSKA (reference sequence). DNA of the CDR3: TGCAGTGCGGGGGATGGCCCTCTTGAGCAGTACTTC. It specifies CSAGDGPLEQYF.

The V gene is TRBV5-1, the J gene TRBJ2-5, with D perhaps TRBD2 (5 bases). Germline CDR1 is SGHRS and CDR2 is YFSETQ. The CDR3 runs to 16 residues. Trimming took 3 bases from V and 1 from J, leaving 16 bases between them. This chain's CDR3 is CASSWNPAGGQETQYF. In nucleotides, the CDR3 is TGCGCCAGCAGCTGGAACCCAGCCGGAGGCCAAGAGACCCAGTACTTC.